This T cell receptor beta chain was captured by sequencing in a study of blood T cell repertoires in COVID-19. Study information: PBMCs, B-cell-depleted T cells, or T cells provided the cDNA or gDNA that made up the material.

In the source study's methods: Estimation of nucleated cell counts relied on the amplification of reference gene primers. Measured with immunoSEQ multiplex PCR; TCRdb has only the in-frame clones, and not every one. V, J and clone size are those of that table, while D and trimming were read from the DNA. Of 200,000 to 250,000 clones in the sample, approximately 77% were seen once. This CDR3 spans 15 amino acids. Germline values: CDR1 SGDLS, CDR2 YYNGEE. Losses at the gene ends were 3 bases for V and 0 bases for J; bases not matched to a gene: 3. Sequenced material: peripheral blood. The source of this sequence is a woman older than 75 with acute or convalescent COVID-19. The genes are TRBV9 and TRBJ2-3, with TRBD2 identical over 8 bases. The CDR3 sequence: CASSGGGPSTDTQYF. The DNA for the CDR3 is TGTGCCAGCAGCGGCGGGGGGCCCAGCACAGATACGCAGTATTTT.